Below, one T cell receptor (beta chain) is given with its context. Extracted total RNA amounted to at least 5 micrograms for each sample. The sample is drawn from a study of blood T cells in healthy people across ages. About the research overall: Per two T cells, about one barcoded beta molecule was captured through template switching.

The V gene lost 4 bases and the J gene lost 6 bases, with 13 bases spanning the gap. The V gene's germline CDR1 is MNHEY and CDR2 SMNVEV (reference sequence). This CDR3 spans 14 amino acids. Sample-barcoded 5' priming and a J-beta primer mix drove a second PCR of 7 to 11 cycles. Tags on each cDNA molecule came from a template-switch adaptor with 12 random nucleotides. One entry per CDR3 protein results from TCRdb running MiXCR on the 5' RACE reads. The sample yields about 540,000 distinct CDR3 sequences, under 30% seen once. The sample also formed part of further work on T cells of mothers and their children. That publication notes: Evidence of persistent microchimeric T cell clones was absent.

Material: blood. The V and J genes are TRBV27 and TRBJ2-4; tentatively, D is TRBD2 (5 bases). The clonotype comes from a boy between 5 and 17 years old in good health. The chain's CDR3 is CASSSRGLGNIQYF. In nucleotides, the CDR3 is TGTGCCAGCAGTTCTAGAGGGCTTGGAAACATTCAGTACTTC.